The clone carrying this TCR beta chain was counted only a few times. Source study methods: Differences in CDR3 between clinicopathological groups were drawn on to build a classifier intended to discriminate distant-metastatic papillary thyroid cancer patients. TCRdb redid the clone calls on the PCR reads using MiXCR. The V and J calls and clone size come from TCRdb's table, not from the authors' own analysis. The profile shows roughly 11,000 clones, about 27% of them singletons. The sample originates from a study of metastatic and nonmetastatic thyroid tumors. Study background: Across peripheral blood and tumor or nodule tissue samples taken from malignant and benign thyroid patients, the repertoires were compared with one another.

Germline values: CDR1 SNHLY, CDR2 FYNNEI. The CDR3 sequence is 14 residues long. The V segment lost 6 bases and the J segment 6 bases; nucleotides outside the gene matches: 5. Patients underwent thyroid surgery, and none had received any treatment before it. This receptor was obtained from a male donor with papillary thyroid cancer or a benign thyroid nodule (not recorded which). Some clones in this sample may be carry-over from other donors' samples. V is TRBV2 and J is TRBJ1-6; 7 bases map to TRBD1. Sample: adjacent normal tissue. CDR3: CASRVTGSNSPLHF. The CDR3, as DNA: TGTGCCAGCAGGGTGACAGGGTCTAATTCACCCCTCCACTTT. Variable domain in full (rest from reference TRBV2 and TRBJ1-6): EPEVTQTPSHQVTQMGQEVILRCVPISNHLYFYWYRQILGQKVEFLVSFYNNEISEKSEIFDDQFSVERPDGSNFTLKIRSTKLEDSAMYFCASRVTGSNSPLHFGNGTRLTVT.